This T cell receptor beta chain was recovered during a study of T cell changes during pregnancy in multiple sclerosis. CDR1 is MNHNS and CDR2 is SASEGT in the germline V gene. Deletions cut 3 bases from V and 0 bases from J, with 18 bases between. The CDR3 covers 18 residues. The table came from immunoSEQ multiplex PCR; TCRdb's copy has only in-frame clones and leaves some out. The profile shows about 59,000 clones, just under 90% of them singletons. This clonotype originated in a human donor whose cells served as feeder cells for cultures in a pregnancy study. The rearrangement links TRBV6-1 to TRBJ1-5, with D perhaps matching TRBD1 (5 bases). Input material: peripheral blood from another person, used as feeder cells. Here the CDR3 reads CASSDGHQKWYSNQPQHF. CDR3 DNA: TGTGCCAGCAGTGACGGACACCAAAAATGGTATAGCAATCAGCCCCAGCATTTT.